These T cell receptor beta chains were read from a single sample in a study of cytomegalovirus exposure and HLA in healthy donors. Measured with immunoSEQ multiplex PCR; TCRdb has only the in-frame clones, and not every one. Altogether 200,000 to 250,000 clones are present, about 80% being singletons, with the ten largest covering about 1.4%. Sequenced material: PBMCs. Receptors were obtained from a girl under 18 in good health and CMV-seronegative. The CDR3 runs from the conserved cysteine through the conserved F or W. D genes are given only for firm matches. Clone size is given for some rows only: seen once, a few or many times, or a class if the clone is expanded.

d_gene: .
j_gene: TRBJ1-1
v_gene: TRBV2
abundance: .
CDR3nt: TGTGCCAGCCCAAAGCGTGAGGGGGAGAACACTGAAGCTTTCTTT
CDR3aa: CASPKREGENTEAFF

d_gene: .
j_gene: TRBJ2-1
v_gene: TRBV29-1
abundance: .
CDR3nt: TGCAGCGCGGTGGCGGAAGGGCAGTTCTTC
CDR3aa: CSAVAEGQFF

d_gene: TRBD1
j_gene: TRBJ2-7
v_gene: TRBV28
abundance: .
CDR3nt: TGTGCCAGCAGTGCGGCAGGGGGCCGGAAGGAGCAGTACTTC
CDR3aa: CASSAAGGRKEQYF

d_gene: .
j_gene: TRBJ2-6
v_gene: TRBV30
abundance: once
CDR3nt: TGTGCCTGGAGTGTGGGGGGTCTTGGGGCCAACGTCCTGACTTTC
CDR3aa: CAWSVGGLGANVLTF

d_gene: .
j_gene: TRBJ1-2
v_gene: TRBV7-2
abundance: .
CDR3nt: TGTGCCAGCAGCTTAAATTACGGGGGGAACTACACCTTC
CDR3aa: CASSLNYGGNYTF

d_gene: .
j_gene: TRBJ2-3
v_gene: TRBV11-2
abundance: .
CDR3nt: TGTGCCAGCACCACGGACACCATCACAGATACGCAGTATTTT
CDR3aa: CASTTDTITDTQYF

d_gene: TRBD1
j_gene: TRBJ1-3
v_gene: TRBV6-1
abundance: .
CDR3nt: TGTGCCAGCAGGGACAGGTACTCTGGAAACACCATATATTTT
CDR3aa: CASRDRYSGNTIYF

d_gene: .
j_gene: TRBJ1-3
v_gene: TRBV9
abundance: .
CDR3nt: TGTGCCAGCAGCGTAGCCCCTACGAGCCCGAATGGAAACACCATATATTTT
CDR3aa: CASSVAPTSPNGNTIYF

d_gene: .
j_gene: TRBJ1-3
v_gene: TRBV2
abundance: .
CDR3nt: TGTGCCAGCGACACCAGTGGAAACACCATATATTTT
CDR3aa: CASDTSGNTIYF

d_gene: .
j_gene: TRBJ2-2
v_gene: TRBV30
abundance: .
CDR3nt: TGTGCCTGGAGGGGGTACGGGGGATACACCGGGGAGCTGTTTTTT
CDR3aa: CAWRGYGGYTGELFF

d_gene: .
j_gene: TRBJ2-2
v_gene: TRBV4-3
abundance: .
CDR3nt: TGCGCCAGCAGCCAAGAAGGGAGGAGGGGGGGGCCCGGGGAGCTGTTTTTT
CDR3aa: CASSQEGRRGGPGELFF

d_gene: TRBD2
j_gene: TRBJ2-7
v_gene: TRBV7-9
abundance: .
CDR3nt: TGTGCCAGCAGCTCTAGCGGACAATCCTACGAGCAGTACTTC
CDR3aa: CASSSSGQSYEQYF

d_gene: TRBD1
j_gene: TRBJ1-2
v_gene: TRBV2
abundance: .
CDR3nt: TGTGCCAGCAGGAGGGGCCAGGGGGCGGGTAACTATGGCTACACCTTC
CDR3aa: CASRRGQGAGNYGYTF

d_gene: .
j_gene: TRBJ2-1
v_gene: TRBV10-3
abundance: .
CDR3nt: TGTGCCATCAGGTCTTCCACTACCCAAAACAATGAGCAGTTCTTC
CDR3aa: CAIRSSTTQNNEQFF

d_gene: TRBD2
j_gene: TRBJ2-1
v_gene: TRBV10-1
abundance: .
CDR3nt: TGCGCCAGCAGTGAGCTGGGTAGCGGGAGTCGGAGTGAGCAGTTCTTC
CDR3aa: CASSELGSGSRSEQFF

d_gene: .
j_gene: TRBJ2-5
v_gene: TRBV29-1
abundance: .
CDR3nt: TGCAGCGTTTTAGCGTGGGGTCCAGAGACCCAGTACTTC
CDR3aa: CSVLAWGPETQYF

d_gene: TRBD1
j_gene: TRBJ1-1
v_gene: TRBV5-1
abundance: .
CDR3nt: TGCGCCAGCAGACTAGGACAGGGAGGTAACACTGAAGCTTTCTTT
CDR3aa: CASRLGQGGNTEAFF

d_gene: TRBD1
j_gene: TRBJ2-2
v_gene: TRBV9
abundance: .
CDR3nt: TGTGCCAGCAGCGTAGCACCGACAGGGGTAGCCGGGGAGCTGTTTTTT
CDR3aa: CASSVAPTGVAGELFF

d_gene: TRBD2
j_gene: TRBJ2-1
v_gene: TRBV5-4
abundance: .
CDR3nt: TGTGCCAGCAGCATATTGTTGGGGCGGGGGGCGGCCAATGAGCAGTTCTTC
CDR3aa: CASSILLGRGAANEQFF

d_gene: .
j_gene: TRBJ2-7
v_gene: TRBV7-2
abundance: .
CDR3nt: TGTGCCAGCAGTAGCCCTTACGAGCAGTACTTC
CDR3aa: CASSSPYEQYF

d_gene: .
j_gene: TRBJ1-2
v_gene: TRBV29-1
abundance: .
CDR3nt: TGCAGCGTCGGACAGTCCCATGGCTACACCTTC
CDR3aa: CSVGQSHGYTF

d_gene: TRBD1
j_gene: TRBJ2-2
v_gene: TRBV9
abundance: .
CDR3nt: TGTGCCAGCAGCGCCGGTATCTGGGACAGTACGGCCGGGGAGCTGTTTTTT
CDR3aa: CASSAGIWDSTAGELFF

d_gene: TRBD1
j_gene: TRBJ1-3
v_gene: TRBV7-9
abundance: once
CDR3nt: TGTGCCAGCAGCAACCGGGACAGGGGGCCATTCGTTTCAGGAAACACCATATATTTT
CDR3aa: CASSNRDRGPFVSGNTIYF

d_gene: .
j_gene: TRBJ1-1
v_gene: TRBV5-4
abundance: .
CDR3nt: TGTGCCAGCAGTTACTATCGGACAACGAACACTGAAGCTTTCTTT
CDR3aa: CASSYYRTTNTEAFF

d_gene: TRBD2
j_gene: TRBJ2-2
v_gene: TRBV27
abundance: .
CDR3nt: TGTGCCAGCCGCGAGTTGGCTAGCGGGGTTATCTACACCGGGGAGCTGTTTTTT
CDR3aa: CASRELASGVIYTGELFF

d_gene: .
j_gene: TRBJ2-2
v_gene: TRBV7-9
abundance: .
CDR3nt: TGTTCCAGCAGCTTACAATCCGGGGAGCTGTTTTTT
CDR3aa: CSSSLQSGELFF

d_gene: TRBD1
j_gene: TRBJ1-1
v_gene: TRBV7-9
abundance: .
CDR3nt: TGTGCCAGCAGCTTAGTGGGGACAGTGACTGAAGCTTTCTTT
CDR3aa: CASSLVGTVTEAFF